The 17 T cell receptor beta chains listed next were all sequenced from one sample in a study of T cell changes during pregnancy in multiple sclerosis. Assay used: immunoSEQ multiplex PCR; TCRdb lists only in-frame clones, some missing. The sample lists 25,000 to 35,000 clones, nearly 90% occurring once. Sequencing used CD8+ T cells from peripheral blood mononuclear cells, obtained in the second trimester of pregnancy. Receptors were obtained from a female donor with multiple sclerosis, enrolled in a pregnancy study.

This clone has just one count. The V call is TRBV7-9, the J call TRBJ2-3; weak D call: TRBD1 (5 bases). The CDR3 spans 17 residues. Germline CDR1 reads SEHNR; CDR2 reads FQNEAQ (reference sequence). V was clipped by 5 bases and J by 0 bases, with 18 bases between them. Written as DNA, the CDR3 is TGTGCCAGCAGCAAACGACCAGGGTCGGCAAGCACAGATACGCAGTATTTT. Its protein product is CASSKRPGSASTDTQYF.

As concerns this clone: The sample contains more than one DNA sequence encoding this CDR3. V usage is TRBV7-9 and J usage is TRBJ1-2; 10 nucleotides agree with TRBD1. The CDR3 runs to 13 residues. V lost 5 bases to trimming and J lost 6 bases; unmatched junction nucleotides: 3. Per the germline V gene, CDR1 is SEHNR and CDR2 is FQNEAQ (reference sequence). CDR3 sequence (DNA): TGTGCCAGCAGCCTGGGGACAGGGGATGGCTACACCTTC. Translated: CASSLGTGDGYTF.

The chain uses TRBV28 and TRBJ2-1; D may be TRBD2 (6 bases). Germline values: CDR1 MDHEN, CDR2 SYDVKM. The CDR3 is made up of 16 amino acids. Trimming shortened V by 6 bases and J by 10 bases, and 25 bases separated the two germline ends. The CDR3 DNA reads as TGTGCCAGCAGCTACCTCCCTGGCGGGGCCCCACAAGAGCAGTTCTTC. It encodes CASSYLPGGAPQEQFF.

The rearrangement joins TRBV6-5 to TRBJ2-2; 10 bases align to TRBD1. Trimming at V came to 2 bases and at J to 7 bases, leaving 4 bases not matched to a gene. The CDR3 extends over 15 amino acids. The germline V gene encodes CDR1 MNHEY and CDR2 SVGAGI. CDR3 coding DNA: TGTGCCAGCAGTTACCCAGGACAGGGGGACGGGGAGCTGTTTTTT. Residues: CASSYPGQGDGELFF.

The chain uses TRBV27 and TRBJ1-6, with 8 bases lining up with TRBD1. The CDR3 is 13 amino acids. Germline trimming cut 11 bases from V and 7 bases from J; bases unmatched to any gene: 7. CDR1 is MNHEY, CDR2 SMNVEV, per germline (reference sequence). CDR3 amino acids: CAAKTGVNSPLHF. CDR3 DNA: TGTGCCGCCAAGACAGGGGTCAATTCACCCCTCCACTTT.

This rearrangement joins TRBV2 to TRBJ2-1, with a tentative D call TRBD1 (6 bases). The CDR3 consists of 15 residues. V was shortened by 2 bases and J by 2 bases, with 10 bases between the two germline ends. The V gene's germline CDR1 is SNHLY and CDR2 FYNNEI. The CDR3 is CASSEMDSPYNEQFF. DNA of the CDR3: TGTGCCAGCAGTGAAATGGACAGCCCCTACAATGAGCAGTTCTTC.

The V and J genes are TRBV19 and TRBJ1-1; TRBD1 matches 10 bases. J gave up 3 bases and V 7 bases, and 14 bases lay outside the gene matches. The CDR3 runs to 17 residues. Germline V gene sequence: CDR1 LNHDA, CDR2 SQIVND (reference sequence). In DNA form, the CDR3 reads TGTGCCAGTATCGACCCCCGGACAGGGGGGATGGACACTGAAGCTTTCTTT. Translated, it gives CASIDPRTGGMDTEAFF.

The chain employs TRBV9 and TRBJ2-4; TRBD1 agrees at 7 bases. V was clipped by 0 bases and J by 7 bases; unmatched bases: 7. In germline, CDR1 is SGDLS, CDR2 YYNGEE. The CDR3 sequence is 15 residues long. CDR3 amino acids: CASSVETGTANIQYF. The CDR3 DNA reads TGTGCCAGCAGCGTAGAGACCGGGACAGCTAACATTCAGTACTTC. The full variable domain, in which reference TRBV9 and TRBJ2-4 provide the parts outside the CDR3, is DSGVTQTPKHLITATGQRVTLRCSPRSGDLSVYWYQQSLDQGLQFLIQYYNGEERAKGNILERFSAQQFPDLHSELNLSSLELGDSALYFCASSVETGTANIQYFGAGTRLSVL.

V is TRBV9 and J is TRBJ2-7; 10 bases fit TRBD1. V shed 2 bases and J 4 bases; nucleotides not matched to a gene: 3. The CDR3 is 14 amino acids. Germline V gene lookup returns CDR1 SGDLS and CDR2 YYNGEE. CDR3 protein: CASSVGQGGYEQYF. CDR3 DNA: TGTGCCAGCAGCGTCGGACAGGGGGGGTACGAGCAGTACTTC.

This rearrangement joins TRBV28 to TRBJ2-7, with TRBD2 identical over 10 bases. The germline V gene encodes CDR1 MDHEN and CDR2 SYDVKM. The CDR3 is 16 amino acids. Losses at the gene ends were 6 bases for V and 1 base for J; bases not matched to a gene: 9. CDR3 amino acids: CASSPLPGLASYEQYF. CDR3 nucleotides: TGTGCCAGCAGCCCCCTTCCGGGACTAGCGTCCTACGAGCAGTACTTC.

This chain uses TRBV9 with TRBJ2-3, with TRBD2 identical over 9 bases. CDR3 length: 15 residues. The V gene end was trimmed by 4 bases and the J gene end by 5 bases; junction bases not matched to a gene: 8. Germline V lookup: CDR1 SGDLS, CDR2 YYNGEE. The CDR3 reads CASSLLAGLEDTQYF. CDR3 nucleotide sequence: TGTGCCAGCAGCCTCCTAGCGGGGCTGGAAGATACGCAGTATTTT. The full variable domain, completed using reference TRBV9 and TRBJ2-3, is DSGVTQTPKHLITATGQRVTLRCSPRSGDLSVYWYQQSLDQGLQFLIQYYNGEERAKGNILERFSAQQFPDLHSELNLSSLELGDSALYFCASSLLAGLEDTQYFGPGTRLTVL.

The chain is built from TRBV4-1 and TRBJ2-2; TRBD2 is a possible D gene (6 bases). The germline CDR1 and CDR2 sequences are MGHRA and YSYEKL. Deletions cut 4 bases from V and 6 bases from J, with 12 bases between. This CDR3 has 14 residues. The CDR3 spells CASSPRLVAGELFF. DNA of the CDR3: TGCGCCAGCAGCCCTCGACTAGTCGCCGGGGAGCTGTTTTTT.

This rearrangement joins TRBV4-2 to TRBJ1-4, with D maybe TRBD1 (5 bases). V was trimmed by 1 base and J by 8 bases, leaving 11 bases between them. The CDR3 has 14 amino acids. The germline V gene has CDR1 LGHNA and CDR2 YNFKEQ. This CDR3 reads CASSQGGTREKLFF. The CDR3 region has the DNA TGTGCCAGCAGCCAAGGAGGGACTCGCGAAAAACTGTTTTTT.

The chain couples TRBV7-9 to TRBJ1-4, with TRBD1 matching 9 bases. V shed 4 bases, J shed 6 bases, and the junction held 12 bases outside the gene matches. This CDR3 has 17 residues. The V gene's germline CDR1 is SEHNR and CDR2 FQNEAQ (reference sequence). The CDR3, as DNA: TGTGCCAGCAGCTCCACGTACAGGGGGCAAGGGGATGAAAAACTGTTTTTT. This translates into CASSSTYRGQGDEKLFF.

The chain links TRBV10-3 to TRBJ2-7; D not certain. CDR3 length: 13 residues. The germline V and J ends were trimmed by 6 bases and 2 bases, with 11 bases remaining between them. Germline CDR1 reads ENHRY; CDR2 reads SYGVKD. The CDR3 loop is CAIRLASAYEQYF. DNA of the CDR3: TGTGCCATCAGGTTAGCCAGCGCCTACGAGCAGTACTTC.

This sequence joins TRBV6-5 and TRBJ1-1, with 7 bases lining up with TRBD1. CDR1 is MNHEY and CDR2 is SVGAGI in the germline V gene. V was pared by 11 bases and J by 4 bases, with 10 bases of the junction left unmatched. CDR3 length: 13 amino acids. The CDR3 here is CAGSRGPSTEAFF. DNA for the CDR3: TGTGCCGGGTCAAGGGGGCCATCCACTGAAGCTTTCTTT.

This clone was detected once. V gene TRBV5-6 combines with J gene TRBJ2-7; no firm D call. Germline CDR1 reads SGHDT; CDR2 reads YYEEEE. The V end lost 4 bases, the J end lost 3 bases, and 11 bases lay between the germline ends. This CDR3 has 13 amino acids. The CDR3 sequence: CASSPGGLYEQYF. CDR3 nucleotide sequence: TGTGCCAGCAGCCCCGGCGGCCTCTACGAGCAGTACTTC.